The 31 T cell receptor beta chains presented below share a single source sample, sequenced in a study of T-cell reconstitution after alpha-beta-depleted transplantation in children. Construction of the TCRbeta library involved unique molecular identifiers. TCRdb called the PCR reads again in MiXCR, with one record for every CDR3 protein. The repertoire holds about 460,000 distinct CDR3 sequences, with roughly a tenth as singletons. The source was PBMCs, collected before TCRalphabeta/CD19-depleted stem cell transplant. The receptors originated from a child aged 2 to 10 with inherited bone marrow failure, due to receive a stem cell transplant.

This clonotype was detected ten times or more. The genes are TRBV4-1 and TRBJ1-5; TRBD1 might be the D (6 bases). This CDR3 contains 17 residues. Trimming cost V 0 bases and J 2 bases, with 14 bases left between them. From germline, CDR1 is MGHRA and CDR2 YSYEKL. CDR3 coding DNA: TGCGCCAGCAGCCAAGAGGGGACACCCGTGGGCAATCAGCCCCAGCATTTT. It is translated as CASSQEGTPVGNQPQHF.

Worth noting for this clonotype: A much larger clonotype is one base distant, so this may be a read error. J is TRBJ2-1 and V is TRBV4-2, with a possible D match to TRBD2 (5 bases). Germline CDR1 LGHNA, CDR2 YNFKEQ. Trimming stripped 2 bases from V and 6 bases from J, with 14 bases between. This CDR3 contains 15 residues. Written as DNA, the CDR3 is TGTGCCAGCAGCCAACTTAGCGTGAGCGGCAATGAGCAGTTCTTC. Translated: CASSQLSVSGNEQFF.

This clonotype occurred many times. The CDR3 region is CSVEYGYEQYF. For the CDR3, the DNA is TGCAGCGTTGAATACGGCTACGAGCAGTACTTC. The chain couples TRBV29-1 to TRBJ2-7; D is ambiguous. The CDR3 covers 11 residues. Per germline, CDR1 SQVTM and CDR2 ANQGSEA. Trimming pared 2 bases from V and 3 bases from J, leaving 5 bases between.

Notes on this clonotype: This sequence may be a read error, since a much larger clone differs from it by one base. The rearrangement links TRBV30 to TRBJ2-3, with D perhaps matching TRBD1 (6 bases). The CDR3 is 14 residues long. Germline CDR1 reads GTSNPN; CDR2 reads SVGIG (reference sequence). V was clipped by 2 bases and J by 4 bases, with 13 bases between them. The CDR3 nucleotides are TGTGCCTGGAGTCAGGGGAGCAAGGCAGATACGCAGTATTTT. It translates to CAWSQGSKADTQYF. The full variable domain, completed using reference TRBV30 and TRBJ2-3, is SQTIHQWPATLVQPVGSPLSLECTVEGTSNPNLYWYRQAAGRGLQLLFYSVGIGQISSEVPQNLSASRPQDRQFILSSKKLLLSDSGFYLCAWSQGSKADTQYFGPGTRLTVL.

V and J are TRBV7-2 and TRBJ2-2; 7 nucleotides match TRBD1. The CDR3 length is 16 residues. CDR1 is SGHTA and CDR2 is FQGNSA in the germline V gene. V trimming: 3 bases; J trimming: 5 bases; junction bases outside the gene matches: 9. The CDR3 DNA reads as TGTGCCAGCAGCTTGAGACAGGGAGTTAGAACCGGGGAGCTGTTTTTT. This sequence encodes CASSLRQGVRTGELFF.

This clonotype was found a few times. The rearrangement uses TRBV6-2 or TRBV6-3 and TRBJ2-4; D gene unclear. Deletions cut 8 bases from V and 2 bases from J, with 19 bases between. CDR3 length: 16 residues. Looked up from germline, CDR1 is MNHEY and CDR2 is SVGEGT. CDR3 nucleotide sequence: TGTGCCAGCCAAGCCCCGACCACGCGGACCAAAAACATTCAGTACTTC. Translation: CASQAPTTRTKNIQYF.

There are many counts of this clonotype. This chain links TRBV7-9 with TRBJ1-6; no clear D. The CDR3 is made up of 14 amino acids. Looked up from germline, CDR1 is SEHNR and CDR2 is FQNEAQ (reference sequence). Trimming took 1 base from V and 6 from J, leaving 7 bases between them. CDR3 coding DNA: TGTGCCAGCAGCTTAGACGAGATTAATTCACCCCTCCACTTT. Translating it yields CASSLDEINSPLHF. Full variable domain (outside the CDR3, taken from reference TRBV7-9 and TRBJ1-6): DTGVSQNPRHKITKRGQNVTFRCDPISEHNRLYWYRQTLGQGPEFLTYFQNEAQLEKSRLLSDRFSAERPKGSFSTLEIQRTEQGDSAMYLCASSLDEINSPLHFGNGTRLTVT.

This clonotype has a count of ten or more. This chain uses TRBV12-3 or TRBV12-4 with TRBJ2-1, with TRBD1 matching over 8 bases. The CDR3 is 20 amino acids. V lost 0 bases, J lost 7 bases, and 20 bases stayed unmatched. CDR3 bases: TGTGCCAGCAGTTTAGCGAGCAGGGGGCCAGGGGGGCCACGGGGGAATGAGCAGTTCTTC. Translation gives CASSLASRGPGGPRGNEQFF.

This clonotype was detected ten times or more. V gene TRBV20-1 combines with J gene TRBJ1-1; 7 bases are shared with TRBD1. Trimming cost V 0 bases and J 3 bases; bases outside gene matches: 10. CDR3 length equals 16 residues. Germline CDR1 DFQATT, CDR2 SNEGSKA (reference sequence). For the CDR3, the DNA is TGCAGTGCTAGAGATCCCCGACAGGGTTGGGACACTGAAGCTTTCTTT. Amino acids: CSARDPRQGWDTEAFF.

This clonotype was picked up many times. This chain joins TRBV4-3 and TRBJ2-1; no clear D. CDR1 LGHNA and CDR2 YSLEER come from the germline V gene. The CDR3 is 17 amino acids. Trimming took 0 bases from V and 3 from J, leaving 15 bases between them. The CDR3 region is CASSQDSADSIYNEQFF. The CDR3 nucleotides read TGCGCCAGCAGCCAAGATTCGGCAGACTCCATCTACAATGAGCAGTTCTTC.

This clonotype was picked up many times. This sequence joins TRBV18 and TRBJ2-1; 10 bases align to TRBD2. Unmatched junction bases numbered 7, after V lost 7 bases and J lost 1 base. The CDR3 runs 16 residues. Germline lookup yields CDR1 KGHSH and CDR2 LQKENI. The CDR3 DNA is TGTGCCAGCTTATCGACTAGCGGGCCGTCCTACAATGAGCAGTTCTTC. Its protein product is CASLSTSGPSYNEQFF.

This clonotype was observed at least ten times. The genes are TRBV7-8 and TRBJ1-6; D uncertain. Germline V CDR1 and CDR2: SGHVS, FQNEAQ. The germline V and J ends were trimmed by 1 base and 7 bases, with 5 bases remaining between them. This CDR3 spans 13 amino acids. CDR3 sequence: CASSLGLNSPLHF. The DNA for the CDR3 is TGTGCCAGCAGCTTAGGATTAAATTCACCCCTCCACTTT.

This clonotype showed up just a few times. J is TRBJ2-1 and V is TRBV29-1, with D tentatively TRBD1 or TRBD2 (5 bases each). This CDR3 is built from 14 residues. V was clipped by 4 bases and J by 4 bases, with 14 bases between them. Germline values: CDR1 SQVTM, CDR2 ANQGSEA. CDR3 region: CSVGGILYYNEQFF. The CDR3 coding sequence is TGCAGCGTTGGGGGGATCCTATATTACAATGAGCAGTTCTTC.

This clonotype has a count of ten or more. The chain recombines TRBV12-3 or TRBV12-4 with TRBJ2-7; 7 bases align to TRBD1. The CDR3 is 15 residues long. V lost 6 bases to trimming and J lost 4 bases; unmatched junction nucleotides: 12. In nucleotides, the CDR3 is TGTGCCAGCAGCAGTGGGACAGCTTTAACGTACGAGCAGTACTTC. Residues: CASSSGTALTYEQYF.

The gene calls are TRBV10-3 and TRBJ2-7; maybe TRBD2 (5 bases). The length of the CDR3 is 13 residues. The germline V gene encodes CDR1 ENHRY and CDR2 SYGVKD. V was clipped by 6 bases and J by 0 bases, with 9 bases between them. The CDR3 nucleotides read TGTGCCATCAGGTCCGGGAACTCCTACGAGCAGTACTTC. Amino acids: CAIRSGNSYEQYF.

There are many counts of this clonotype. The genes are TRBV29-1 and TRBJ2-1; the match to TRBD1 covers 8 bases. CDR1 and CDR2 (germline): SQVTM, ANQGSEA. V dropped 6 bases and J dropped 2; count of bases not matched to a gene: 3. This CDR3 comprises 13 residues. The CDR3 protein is CSVGTGPYNEQFF. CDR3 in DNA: TGCAGCGTCGGGACAGGCCCCTACAATGAGCAGTTCTTC.

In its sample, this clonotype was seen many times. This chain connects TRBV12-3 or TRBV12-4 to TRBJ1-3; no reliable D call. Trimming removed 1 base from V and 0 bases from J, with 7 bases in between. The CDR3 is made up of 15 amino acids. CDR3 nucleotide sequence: TGTGCCAGCAGTTTAGACGGGCACTCTGGAAACACCATATATTTT. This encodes CASSLDGHSGNTIYF.

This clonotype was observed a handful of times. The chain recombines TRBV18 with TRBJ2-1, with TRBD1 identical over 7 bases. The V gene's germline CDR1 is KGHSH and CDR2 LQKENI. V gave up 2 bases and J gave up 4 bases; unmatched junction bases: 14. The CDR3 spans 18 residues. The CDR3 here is CASSPWTGLLMSYNEQFF. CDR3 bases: TGTGCCAGCTCACCATGGACAGGTTTACTAATGAGTTACAATGAGCAGTTCTTC.

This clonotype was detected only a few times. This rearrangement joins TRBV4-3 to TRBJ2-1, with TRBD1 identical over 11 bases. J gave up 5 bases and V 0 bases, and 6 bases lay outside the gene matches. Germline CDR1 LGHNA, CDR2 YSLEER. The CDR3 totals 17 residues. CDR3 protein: CASSQDLGTGGNNEQFF. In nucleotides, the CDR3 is TGCGCCAGCAGCCAAGATCTTGGGACAGGGGGGAACAATGAGCAGTTCTTC.

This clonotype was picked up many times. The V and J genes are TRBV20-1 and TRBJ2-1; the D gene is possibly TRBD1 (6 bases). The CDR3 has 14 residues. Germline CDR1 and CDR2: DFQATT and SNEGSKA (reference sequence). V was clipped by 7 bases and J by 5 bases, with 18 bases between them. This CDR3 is CSVEGQSINNEQFF. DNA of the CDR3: TGCAGTGTCGAGGGACAATCGATCAACAATGAGCAGTTCTTC.

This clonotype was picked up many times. CDR3 sequence (DNA): TGTGCCAGCAGCAGGGGACTAGCGGACGGGGAGCTGTTTTTT. It specifies CASSRGLADGELFF. J is TRBJ2-2 and V is TRBV7-2; 11 nucleotides match TRBD2. The junction had 3 bases not matched to a gene; V was cut back by 5 bases and J by 7 bases. The CDR3 contains 14 residues. The germline V gene has CDR1 SGHTA and CDR2 FQGNSA.

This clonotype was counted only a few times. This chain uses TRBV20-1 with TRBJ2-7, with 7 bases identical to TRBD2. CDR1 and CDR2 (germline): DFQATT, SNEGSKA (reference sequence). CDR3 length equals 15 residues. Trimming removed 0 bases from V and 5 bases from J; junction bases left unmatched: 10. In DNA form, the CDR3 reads TGCAGTGCTAGAGATGAGTCTAGCGGTAACCACGAGCAGTACTTC. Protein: CSARDESSGNHEQYF.

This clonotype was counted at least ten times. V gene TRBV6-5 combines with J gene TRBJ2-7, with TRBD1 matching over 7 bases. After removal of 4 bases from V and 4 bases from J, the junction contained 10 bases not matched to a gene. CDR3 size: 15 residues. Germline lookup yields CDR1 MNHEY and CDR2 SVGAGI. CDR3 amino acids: CASSLGTDLRYEQYF. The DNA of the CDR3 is TGTGCCAGCAGTTTGGGGACAGATCTGCGATACGAGCAGTACTTC.

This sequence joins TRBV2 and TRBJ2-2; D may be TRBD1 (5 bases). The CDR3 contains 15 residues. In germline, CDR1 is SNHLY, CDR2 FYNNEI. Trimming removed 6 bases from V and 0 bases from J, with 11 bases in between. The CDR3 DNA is TGTGCCAGCAGGGGGCAACGGCCGAACACCGGGGAGCTGTTTTTT. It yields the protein CASRGQRPNTGELFF.

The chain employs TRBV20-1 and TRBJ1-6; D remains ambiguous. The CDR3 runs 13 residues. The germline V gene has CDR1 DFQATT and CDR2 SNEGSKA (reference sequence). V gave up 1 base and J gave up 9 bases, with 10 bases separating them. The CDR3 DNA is TGCAGTGCTAGAGCTCGGAATAGTTCACCCCTCCACTTT. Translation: CSARARNSSPLHF.

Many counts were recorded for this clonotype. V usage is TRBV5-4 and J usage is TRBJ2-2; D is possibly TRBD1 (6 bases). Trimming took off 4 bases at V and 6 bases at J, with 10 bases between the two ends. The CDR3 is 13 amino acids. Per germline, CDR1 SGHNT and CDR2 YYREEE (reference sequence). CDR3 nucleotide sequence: TGTGCCAGCAGCCCGACAGGATCCGGGGAGCTGTTTTTT. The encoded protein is CASSPTGSGELFF.

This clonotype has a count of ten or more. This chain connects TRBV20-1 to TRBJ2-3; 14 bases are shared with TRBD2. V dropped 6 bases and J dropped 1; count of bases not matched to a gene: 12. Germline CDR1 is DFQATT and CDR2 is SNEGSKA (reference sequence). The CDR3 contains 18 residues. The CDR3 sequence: CSATSTSGRVVGTDTQYF. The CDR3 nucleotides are TGCAGTGCCACCTCGACTAGCGGGAGGGTTGTGGGCACAGATACGCAGTATTTT.

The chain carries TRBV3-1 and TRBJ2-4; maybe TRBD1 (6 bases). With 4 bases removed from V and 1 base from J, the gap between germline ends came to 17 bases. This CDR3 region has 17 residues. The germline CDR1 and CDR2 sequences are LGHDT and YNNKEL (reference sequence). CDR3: CASSPWTARTAKNIQYF. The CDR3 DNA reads TGTGCCAGCAGCCCCTGGACAGCCCGCACCGCCAAAAACATTCAGTACTTC.

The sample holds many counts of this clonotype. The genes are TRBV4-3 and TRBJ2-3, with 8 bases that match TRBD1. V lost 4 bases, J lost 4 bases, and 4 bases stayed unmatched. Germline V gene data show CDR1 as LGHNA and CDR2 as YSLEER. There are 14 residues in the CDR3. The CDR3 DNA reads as TGCGCCAGCAGCCGCGGGACAGGTCCAGATACGCAGTATTTT. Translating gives CASSRGTGPDTQYF.

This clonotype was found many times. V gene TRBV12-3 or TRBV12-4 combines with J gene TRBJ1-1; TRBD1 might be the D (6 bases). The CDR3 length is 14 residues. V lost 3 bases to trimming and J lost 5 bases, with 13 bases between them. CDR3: CASSFRGRSTEAFF. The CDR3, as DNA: TGTGCCAGCAGTTTCCGGGGGCGGAGTACTGAAGCTTTCTTT.

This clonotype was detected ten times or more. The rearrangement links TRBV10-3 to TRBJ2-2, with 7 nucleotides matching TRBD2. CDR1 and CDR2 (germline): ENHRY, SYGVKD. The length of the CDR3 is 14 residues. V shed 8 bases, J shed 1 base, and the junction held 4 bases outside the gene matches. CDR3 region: CAIPAGENTGELFF. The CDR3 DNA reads TGTGCCATCCCCGCGGGAGAGAACACCGGGGAGCTGTTTTTT.